This T cell receptor (beta chain) emerged from a study of blood T cell repertoires in COVID-19. Overall study context: The United States, Italy and Spain were the sources of the acute and convalescent COVID-19 samples. PBMCs, B-cell-depleted T cells, or T cells provided the cDNA or gDNA that made up the material.

This CDR3 spans 15 amino acids. Germline CDR1 and CDR2: SGHTA and FQGNSA. V was pared by 4 bases and J by 1 base, with 11 bases between. In the original workflow: Quantification of nucleated cells was approximated via reference gene primer amplification. Assay used: immunoSEQ multiplex PCR; TCRdb lists only in-frame clones, some missing. From that table come the V and J calls and clone size; the DNA was used to work out D and trimming. The sample lists 35,000 to 45,000 clones, 92% occurring once. This TCR was sampled from a man aged 50-60 years with active COVID-19. The sample was peripheral blood. The V and J genes are TRBV7-2 and TRBJ2-1; a weak D match, TRBD2 (6 bases). CDR3 in DNA: TGTGCCAGCAGCTCCCCAAGCGGGTCCTACAATGAGCAGTTCTTC. This sequence encodes CASSSPSGSYNEQFF.